This T cell receptor (beta chain) was observed in a study of blood T cell repertoires in COVID-19. CDR1 is LNHDA, CDR2 SQIVND, per germline (reference sequence). Trimming cost V 5 bases and J 0 bases; bases outside gene matches: 5. The CDR3 consists of 16 residues. Participant age was roughly 18 to 90 years, and participants resided in roughly 25 US areas. Allocation to cohorts depended on clinical history reported by the participants. Cohort 3 donors were reported recovered after two negative PCRs, clearance, or symptom resolution. Clones were sequenced by immunoSEQ multiplex PCR, and TCRdb holds only the in-frame ones, with some missing. The sample contains about 270,000 clones, approximately 86% of which appear only once.

The TCR was taken from a woman aged 25 to 39 who had recovered from COVID-19. Specimen: PBMCs or T cells enriched from blood (not recorded which). V gene TRBV19 combines with J gene TRBJ1-5; 9 bases line up with TRBD1. The CDR3 sequence: CASSSLGQGSNQPQHF. The CDR3 coding sequence is TGTGCCAGTAGTTCCCTGGGACAGGGTAGCAATCAGCCCCAGCATTTT. Filled out from reference TRBV19 and TRBJ1-5, the complete variable domain reads DGGITQSPKYLFRKEGQNVTLSCEQNLNHDAMYWYRQDPGQGLRLIYYSQIVNDFQKGDIAEGYSVSREKKESFPLTVTSAQKNPTAFYLCASSSLGQGSNQPQHFGDGTRLSIL.